These 31 T cell receptor beta chains were all obtained from the same sample, sequenced in a study of T cell repertoires in cytomegalovirus infection. TCRdb reprocessed the reads via MiXCR and lists one record per CDR3 protein. This table has roughly 60,000 distinct CDR3 sequences, 33% appearing once. No antigen has been assigned to these receptors. Sequenced sample: PBMCs, sequenced either directly or after in vitro stimulation (not recorded which). Receptors originate from a human donor in good health (CMV status not recorded). Some clones in this sample may be carry-over from other donors' samples.

The J gene is TRBJ2-5, the V gene TRBV27; 7 positions agree with TRBD1. With V trimmed by 6 bases and J by 4 bases, 8 bases remained unmatched. The CDR3 has 14 amino acids. Germline V gene sequence: CDR1 MNHEY, CDR2 SMNVEV (reference sequence). CDR3 in amino acids: CASSLTGAGETQYF. In DNA, the CDR3 is TGTGCCAGCAGCCTTACAGGGGCGGGAGAGACCCAGTACTTC.

The gene calls are TRBV6-1 and TRBJ2-7, with unresolved D. The germline V and J ends were trimmed by 8 bases and 3 bases, with 5 bases remaining between them. The germline V gene has CDR1 MNHNS and CDR2 SASEGT. This CDR3 contains 10 residues. The CDR3 region is CASAYYEQYF. CDR3 nucleotide sequence: TGTGCCAGCGCGTACTACGAGCAGTACTTC.

The sample holds many counts of this clonotype. The rearrangement joins TRBV7-8 to TRBJ1-6; tentative D call: TRBD1 (5 bases). The ends were cut back, 3 bases at V and 0 bases at J, with 15 bases in the middle. The CDR3 totals 18 residues. Germline CDR1 reads SGHVS; CDR2 reads FQNEAQ. CDR3 sequence reads: CASSLSGGLLSYNSPLHF. As DNA, the CDR3 is TGTGCCAGCAGCTTGTCGGGGGGTCTTCTCTCCTATAATTCACCCCTCCACTTT.

The chain is built from TRBV5-6 and TRBJ1-6; TRBD1 matches at 7 bases. The CDR3 runs 16 residues. In germline, CDR1 is SGHDT, CDR2 YYEEEE. The junction had 8 bases not matched to a gene; V was cut back by 3 bases and J by 5 bases. This CDR3 reads CASSSRRQGHNSPLHF. The CDR3 DNA is TGTGCCAGCAGCTCTCGGCGACAGGGACATAATTCACCCCTCCACTTT. The full variable domain, completed using reference TRBV5-6 and TRBJ1-6, is DAGVTQSPTHLIKTRGQQVTLRCSPKSGHDTVSWYQQALGQGPQFIFQYYEEEERQRGNFPDRFSGHQFPNYSSELNVNALLLGDSALYLCASSSRRQGHNSPLHFGNGTRLTVT.

The table lists this clonotype with many counts. The CDR3 loop reads CASSLKWTRNNEQFF. The CDR3 region has the DNA TGTGCCAGCAGCTTAAAGTGGACAAGAAACAATGAGCAGTTCTTC. The chain couples TRBV7-2 to TRBJ2-1; D possibly corresponds to TRBD1 (5 bases). Trimming stripped 2 bases from V and 5 bases from J, with 13 bases between. This CDR3 is 15 amino acids long. Germline-derived CDR1 and CDR2 are SGHTA and FQGNSA.

The chain uses TRBV5-5 and TRBJ2-1, with D perhaps being TRBD1 or TRBD2 (5 bases each). Trimming removed 3 bases at V and 9 bases at J, with 7 bases between. The germline CDR1 and CDR2 sequences are SGHKS and YYEKEE (reference sequence). The CDR3 has 11 amino acids. CDR3 protein: CASSSGTEQFF. The CDR3 coding sequence is TGTGCCAGCAGCTCCGGGACTGAGCAGTTCTTC. Combining the CDR3 with reference TRBV5-5 and TRBJ2-1 gives the whole variable domain DAGVTQSPTHLIKTRGQQVTLRCSPISGHKSVSWYQQVLGQGPQFIFQYYEKEERGRGNFPDRFSARQFPNYSSELNVNALLLGDSALYLCASSSGTEQFFGPGTRLTVL.

The gene calls are TRBV7-3 and TRBJ2-3; maybe TRBD2 (5 bases). The germline CDR1 and CDR2 sequences are SGHTA and FQGTGA. The CDR3 is 14 residues long. Trimming pared 7 bases from V and 0 bases from J, leaving 11 bases between. The CDR3 nucleotides read TGTGCCAGCACCCCTTGGAGGAGCACAGATACGCAGTATTTT. Translation: CASTPWRSTDTQYF.

This clonotype was counted a few times. The V and J genes are TRBV12-3 or TRBV12-4 and TRBJ2-3; 7 positions agree with TRBD2. There are 16 residues in the CDR3. V shed 4 bases and J 5 bases; nucleotides not matched to a gene: 12. The CDR3 nucleotides are TGTGCCAGCAGTTCTGGCAGCGGGGTGTACGGAGATACGCAGTATTTT. Residues: CASSSGSGVYGDTQYF.

J is TRBJ1-5 and V is TRBV7-6; D is unclear. The CDR3 sequence is 18 residues long. The germline gives CDR1 SGHVS, CDR2 FNYEAQ. V shed 5 bases and J shed 4 bases, with 24 bases lying between them. This CDR3 reads CASSPTHNYGPGNQPQHF. The CDR3, as DNA: TGTGCCAGCAGCCCAACTCATAATTATGGCCCTGGGAATCAGCCCCAGCATTTT. The whole variable domain, filled in from reference TRBV7-6 and TRBJ1-5, reads GAGVSQSPRYKVTKRGQDVALRCDPISGHVSLYWYRQALGQGPEFLTYFNYEAQQDKSGLPNDRFSAERPEGSISTLTIQRTEQRDSAMYRCASSPTHNYGPGNQPQHFGDGTRLSIL.

This clonotype came up a few times. The chain links TRBV6-1 to TRBJ2-2; TRBD2 aligns across 9 bases. The CDR3 loop spans 18 amino acids. Germline V gene sequence: CDR1 MNHNS, CDR2 SASEGT. Trimming took 6 bases from V and 4 from J; bases not matched to a gene: 15. CDR3 loop: CASSGRLGSGSGTGELFF. The CDR3 DNA reads as TGTGCCAGCAGCGGACGTCTGGGTAGCGGGAGTGGCACCGGGGAGCTGTTTTTT.

The rearrangement links TRBV14 to TRBJ1-1; D call uncertain. Germline CDR1 is SGHDN and CDR2 is FVKESK. The CDR3 consists of 12 residues. Deletions cut 4 bases from V and 5 bases from J, with 8 bases between. This chain's CDR3 is CASSRFGTEAFF. CDR3 DNA sequence: TGTGCCAGCAGCCGTTTCGGGACTGAAGCTTTCTTT.

The J gene is TRBJ1-2, the V gene TRBV6-8; possible D gene TRBD1, 5 bases. The length of the CDR3 is 11 residues. Trimming removed 6 bases from V and 4 bases from J, with 6 bases in between. CDR1 and CDR2 (germline): MNHGY, SAAAGT. This CDR3 reads CASRQGYGYTF. The CDR3 coding sequence is TGTGCCAGCAGGCAGGGCTATGGCTACACCTTC.

This clonotype was found a few times. This rearrangement joins TRBV12-3 or TRBV12-4 to TRBJ2-3; tentatively, D is TRBD1 (5 bases). The CDR3 extends over 13 amino acids. The V and J ends lost 4 bases and 6 bases respectively, with 11 bases between them. CDR3 DNA: TGTGCCAGCAGTTCCCTAGGGGCCGATACGCAGTATTTT. Translation gives CASSSLGADTQYF.

This clonotype was seen only a few times. The chain combines TRBV12-3 or TRBV12-4 with TRBJ2-3; the D gene is possibly TRBD2 (6 bases). CDR3 length: 15 amino acids. Trimming left V 6 bases short and J 2 bases short, with 15 bases between. CDR3 in amino acids: CASSLSGSITDTQYF. CDR3 nucleotides: TGTGCCAGCAGCTTGAGCGGGTCCATCACAGATACGCAGTATTTT.

V is TRBV10-3 and J is TRBJ2-3; no reliable D call. Trimming pared 10 bases from V and 0 bases from J, leaving 17 bases between. Per the germline V gene, CDR1 is ENHRY and CDR2 is SYGVKD. This CDR3 has 15 amino acids. The CDR3 DNA reads TGTGCCACCCGGACCGCGAGCCCTAGCACAGATACGCAGTATTTT. Translating it yields CATRTASPSTDTQYF.

This clonotype was seen more than once but under ten times. The chain carries TRBV4-1 and TRBJ2-1; D ambiguous. Germline V gene sequence: CDR1 MGHRA, CDR2 YSYEKL. CDR3 length: 13 residues. V lost 0 bases and J 9 bases, leaving 9 bases between the germline ends. CDR3 region: CASSQEGLGEQFF. In nucleotides, the CDR3 is TGCGCCAGCAGCCAAGAAGGGTTGGGTGAGCAGTTCTTC.

V and J are TRBV19 and TRBJ2-3; either TRBD1 or TRBD2 may fit D (5 bases each). Per germline, CDR1 LNHDA and CDR2 SQIVND (reference sequence). There are 16 residues in the CDR3. V shed 5 bases and J shed 4 bases, with 19 bases lying between them. CDR3 nucleotides: TGTGCCAGTAGTGAGGGGACCCAAGACTGGGCAGATACGCAGTATTTT. This codes for CASSEGTQDWADTQYF.

The chain couples TRBV15 to TRBJ1-6; D remains unclear. CDR3 length equals 16 residues. Germline values: CDR1 LNHNV, CDR2 YYDKDF (reference sequence). Trimming took 5 bases from V and 7 from J, leaving 18 bases between them. CDR3 DNA: TGTGCCACCAGCCGAAACAGACAACACTTGAATTCACCCCTCCACTTT. Translation: CATSRNRQHLNSPLHF.

This clonotype was seen a few times. The V call is TRBV6-8, the J call TRBJ1-6; 10 nucleotides align to TRBD1. Germline lookup yields CDR1 MNHGY and CDR2 SAAAGT. V dropped 6 bases and J dropped 9; count of bases not matched to a gene: 2. The CDR3 has 13 amino acids. Here the CDR3 reads CASRRDRGSPLHF. Written as DNA, the CDR3 is TGTGCCAGCAGAAGGGACAGGGGTTCACCCCTCCACTTT.

This clonotype was observed once. V and J are TRBV20-1 and TRBJ2-6, with D perhaps matching TRBD1 or TRBD2 (5 bases each). Trimming left V 3 bases short and J 1 base short, with 13 bases between. Germline assignment: CDR1 DFQATT and CDR2 SNEGSKA (reference sequence). The CDR3 runs to 16 residues. The CDR3: CSASGAGSSGANVLTF. As DNA, the CDR3 is TGCAGTGCTAGTGGGGCGGGTAGTTCTGGGGCCAACGTCCTGACTTTC.

This clonotype showed up many times. The rearrangement uses TRBV7-8 and TRBJ2-5; no clear D gene. V shed 0 bases and J shed 6 bases, with 14 bases lying between them. CDR3 length: 15 amino acids. The germline V gene encodes CDR1 SGHVS and CDR2 FQNEAQ. The CDR3: CASSLARLLSKTQYF. CDR3 nucleotide sequence: TGTGCCAGCAGCTTAGCGCGGTTACTATCGAAGACCCAGTACTTC.

As concerns this clonotype: A single base separates this from a much larger clone, so it may be a read error. The rearrangement links TRBV7-2 to TRBJ2-1; D gene unclear. Trimming shortened V by 4 bases and J by 9 bases, and 13 bases separated the two germline ends. From germline, CDR1 is SGHTA and CDR2 FQGNSA. CDR3 length: 13 residues. The CDR3 protein is CASSSPRWAEQFF. The CDR3 DNA sequence: TGTGCCAGCAGCTCCCCGAGGTGGGCTGAGCAGTTCTTC. Drawing the rest from reference TRBV7-2 and TRBJ2-1, the complete variable domain is GAGVSQSPSNKVTEKGKDVELRCDPISGHTALYWYRQSLGQGLEFLIYFQGNSAPDKSGLPSDRFSAERTGGSVSTLTIQRTQQEDSAVYLCASSSPRWAEQFFGPGTRLTVL.

The genes are TRBV19 and TRBJ1-5; TRBD1 aligns across 7 bases. V lost 6 bases, J lost 2 bases, and 7 bases stayed unmatched. The CDR3 runs 15 residues. CDR1 is LNHDA and CDR2 is SQIVND in the germline V gene (reference sequence). For the CDR3, the DNA is TGTGCCAGTAGATATGACAGGGATGGCAATCAGCCCCAGCATTTT. Amino acid sequence: CASRYDRDGNQPQHF.

In this sample, this clonotype turned up many times. The CDR3 region is CASSLSDRLSNQPQHF. Written as DNA, the CDR3 is TGTGCCAGCAGCCTTTCGGACAGGCTGAGCAATCAGCCCCAGCATTTT. V is TRBV7-8 and J is TRBJ1-5; 7 bases line up with TRBD1. Germline CDR1 is SGHVS and CDR2 is FQNEAQ. The CDR3 contains 16 residues. V lost 5 bases, J lost 1 base, and 8 bases stayed unmatched. Full variable domain (outside the CDR3, taken from reference TRBV7-8 and TRBJ1-5): GAGVSQSPRYKVAKRGQDVALRCDPISGHVSLFWYQQALGQGPEFLTYFQNEAQLDKSGLPSDRFFAERPEGSVSTLKIQRTQQEDSAVYLCASSLSDRLSNQPQHFGDGTRLSIL.

This rearrangement joins TRBV18 to TRBJ1-5; TRBD1 matches 8 bases. V lost 3 bases and J lost 0; bases outside the gene matches: 4. CDR3 length: 16 amino acids. Germline V lookup: CDR1 KGHSH, CDR2 LQKENI. The CDR3 sequence: CASSPRGQISNQPQHF. The CDR3, as DNA: TGTGCCAGCTCACCCAGGGGGCAGATTAGCAATCAGCCCCAGCATTTT. Together with reference TRBV18 and TRBJ1-5, the CDR3 gives the full variable domain: NAGVMQNPRHLVRRRGQEARLRCSPMKGHSHVYWYRQLPEEGLKFMVYLQKENIIDESGMPKERFSAEFPKEGPSILRIQQVVRGDSAAYFCASSPRGQISNQPQHFGDGTRLSIL.

The V call is TRBV11-2, the J call TRBJ2-1, with 9 bases fitting TRBD2. The germline CDR1 and CDR2 sequences are SGHAT and FQNNGV. The ends lost 6 bases at V and 1 base at J; junction bases unmatched: 7. The CDR3 spans 16 residues. The CDR3 loop is CASRSAGGLSYNEQFF. CDR3 bases: TGTGCCAGCAGATCAGCGGGAGGCTTGTCCTACAATGAGCAGTTCTTC.

The CDR3 DNA sequence: TGTGCCAGCGGACGCAGGGGCGCGGGAGTAGAGACTAATGAAAAACTGTTTTTT. Protein product: CASGRRGAGVETNEKLFF. V and J are TRBV7-9 and TRBJ1-4; D is perhaps TRBD1 (6 bases). The CDR3 sequence is 18 residues long. Germline V gene data show CDR1 as SEHNR and CDR2 as FQNEAQ (reference sequence). With 8 bases removed from V and 2 bases from J, the gap between germline ends came to 24 bases.

This clonotype was seen at least ten times. An end of the junction differs from the germline gene, which may be a read error. The CDR3 sequence is CASSLEASGVLVF. The CDR3 DNA reads TGTGCCAGCAGCTTAGAGGCTAGCGGGGTACTGGTCTTC. The V and J genes are TRBV7-2 and TRBJ2-1, with TRBD2 identical over 9 bases. CDR3 size: 13 residues. Germline V gene data show CDR1 as SGHTA and CDR2 as FQGNSA.

The V call is TRBV7-2, the J call TRBJ1-1, with TRBD1 as a possible D gene (5 bases). The germline CDR1 and CDR2 sequences are SGHTA and FQGNSA. The V and J ends lost 1 base and 4 bases respectively, with 13 bases between them. This CDR3 has 15 amino acids. The CDR3 coding sequence is TGTGCCAGCAGCTTAGTAGGGGTGGCGGGCACTGAAGCTTTCTTT. This translates into CASSLVGVAGTEAFF. The full variable domain, completed using reference TRBV7-2 and TRBJ1-1, is GAGVSQSPSNKVTEKGKDVELRCDPISGHTALYWYRQSLGQGLEFLIYFQGNSAPDKSGLPSDRFSAERTGGSVSTLTIQRTQQEDSAVYLCASSLVGVAGTEAFFGQGTRLTVV.

Only a few counts were recorded for this clonotype. This chain connects TRBV6-6 to TRBJ1-2; D is possibly TRBD1 (5 bases). This CDR3 region has 14 residues. Trimming cost V 4 bases and J 0 bases, with 9 bases left between them. Germline CDR1 is MNHNY and CDR2 is SVGAGI (reference sequence). CDR3 in amino acids: CASSWDGPNYGYTF. DNA for the CDR3: TGTGCCAGCAGTTGGGACGGTCCTAACTATGGCTACACCTTC.

The CDR3 DNA reads TGTGCCAGCACCTCGGGGGTTACTGAAGCTTTCTTT. As protein: CASTSGVTEAFF. The J gene is TRBJ1-1, the V gene TRBV6-2 or TRBV6-3, with D possibly TRBD1 on 5 matching bases. V was trimmed by 7 bases and J by 5 bases, leaving 11 bases between them. The CDR3 extends over 12 amino acids. Germline lookup yields CDR1 MNHEY and CDR2 SVGEGT.